This T cell receptor (beta chain) is from a study of T cell clonotyping in hematopoietic cell transplantation. The overall study: Cytoreduction preceded collection of pretransplant recipient samples.

Trimming cost V 5 bases and J 1 base, with 8 bases left between them. Germline V lookup: CDR1 MNHEY, CDR2 SVGAGI. This CDR3 has 13 residues. About this clone itself: The antigen remains unidentified.

Findings and caveats of the study: Broader posttransplant TCR repertoire diversity was predicted by graft donor and pretransplant recipient Inverse Simpson Index values. Cells were unsorted, so CD4 and CD8 contributions were not separated.

TCRdb's table, derived via immunoSEQ multiplex PCR, lists solely in-frame clones and lacks some. The sample lists some 16,000 clones; roughly 93% were seen once. The time point here: recipient sample about 28 days before transplant, after cytoreduction. Material: peripheral blood mononuclear cells, obtained before stem cell transplant. The V gene is TRBV6-5, the J gene TRBJ1-2; unclear D gene. This TCR came from a man aged 18 to 30 with biphenotypic leukemia. Some clones in this sample may be carry-over from other donors' samples. In DNA, the CDR3 is TGTGCCAGCAGTACTCGGTTTAACTATGGCTACACCTTC. Protein: CASSTRFNYGYTF.